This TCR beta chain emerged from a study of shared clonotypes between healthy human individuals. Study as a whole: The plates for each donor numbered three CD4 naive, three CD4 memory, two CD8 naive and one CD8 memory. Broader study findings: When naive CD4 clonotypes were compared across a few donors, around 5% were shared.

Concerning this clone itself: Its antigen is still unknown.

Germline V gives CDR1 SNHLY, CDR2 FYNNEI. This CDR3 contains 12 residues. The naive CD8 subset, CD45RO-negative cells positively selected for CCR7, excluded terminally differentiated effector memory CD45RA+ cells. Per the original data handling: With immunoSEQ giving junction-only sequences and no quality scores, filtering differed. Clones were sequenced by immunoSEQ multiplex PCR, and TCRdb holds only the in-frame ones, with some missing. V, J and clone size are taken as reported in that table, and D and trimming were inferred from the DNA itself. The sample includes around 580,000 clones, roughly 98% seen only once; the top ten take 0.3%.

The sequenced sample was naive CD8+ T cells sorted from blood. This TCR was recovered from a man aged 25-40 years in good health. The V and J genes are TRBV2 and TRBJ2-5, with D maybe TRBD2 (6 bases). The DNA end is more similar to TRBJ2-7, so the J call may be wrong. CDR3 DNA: TGTGCCAGCGTCGGGAGAATCTACGAGCAGTACTTC. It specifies CASVGRIYEQYF.